Listed below are T cell receptor beta chains from one sample, sequenced in a study of cytomegalovirus exposure and HLA in healthy donors. Produced via immunoSEQ multiplex PCR; TCRdb's table is partial and in-frame only. The table shows 150,000 to 200,000 clones, with approximately 81% occurring only once. Sequencing used PBMCs. These receptor sequences come from a woman aged 50 to 60 in good health and CMV-seronegative. CDR3s include the opening cysteine and the closing phenylalanine or tryptophan. The order of the fields is V gene, clone size, D gene, J gene, CDR3 protein, CDR3 DNA. A D gene is named only where the DNA matches it firmly. Clone size, where shown, is once, few, many, or a class for clones that have expanded.

TRBV5-4	.	TRBD1	TRBJ2-5	CASSSTGVGTQYF	TGTGCCAGCAGCTCGACAGGGGTTGGGACCCAGTACTTC
TRBV19	.	TRBD1	TRBJ1-4	CASSMGTAKDEKLFF	TGTGCCAGTAGTATGGGGACAGCGAAGGATGAAAAACTGTTTTTT
TRBV11-2	.	.	TRBJ1-1	CASSLGRAPEAFF	TGTGCCAGCAGTTTAGGGAGGGCACCTGAAGCTTTCTTT
TRBV10-1	.	.	TRBJ2-6	CASSEDNSGANVLTF	TGCGCCAGCAGTGAAGACAACTCTGGGGCCAACGTCCTGACTTTC
TRBV7-9	.	TRBD1	TRBJ2-1	CASSLFLGQGPKQFF	TGTGCCAGCAGCTTATTTCTGGGACAGGGGCCGAAGCAGTTCTTC
TRBV5-4	once	.	TRBJ1-3	CASSLTGPLSGNTIYF	TGTGCCAGCAGCTTGACGGGTCCCCTCTCTGGAAACACCATATATTTT
TRBV19	.	.	TRBJ1-2	CASSIPVAGHYGYTF	TGTGCCAGTAGTATCCCCGTGGCGGGACACTATGGCTACACCTTC
TRBV27	.	.	TRBJ2-7	CASSQKSGLPLLYEQYF	TGTGCCAGCAGCCAAAAGAGCGGACTCCCGCTACTCTACGAGCAGTACTTC
TRBV28	.	TRBD1	TRBJ1-1	CASSLRGQVAEAFF	TGTGCCAGCAGTTTGAGGGGGCAAGTCGCTGAAGCTTTCTTT
TRBV4-2	.	.	TRBJ2-7	CASSQERRVYEQYF	TGTGCCAGCAGCCAAGAGCGGCGGGTCTACGAGCAGTACTTC
TRBV28	.	.	TRBJ1-6	CASTFGGPNSALHF	TGTGCCAGCACATTTGGAGGACCCAATTCAGCCCTCCACTTT
TRBV28	.	.	TRBJ2-1	CASSLRTPGYEFF	TGTGCCAGCAGTCTCCGGACGCCGGGGTATGAGTTCTTC
TRBV9	.	.	TRBJ1-2	CASGSRGQPYGYTF	TGTGCCAGCGGCTCCCGTGGACAGCCCTATGGCTACACCTTC
TRBV4-3	once	TRBD1	TRBJ1-2	CASSQDNMGSGGGYNGYTF	TGCGCCAGCAGCCAAGATAATATGGGCTCAGGGGGCGGTTACAATGGCTACACCTTC
TRBV4-2	.	TRBD2	TRBJ2-1	CASSQDGWTSEYNEQFF	TGTGCCAGCAGCCAAGATGGGTGGACTAGCGAATACAATGAGCAGTTCTTC
TRBV29-1	.	.	TRBJ2-1	CSVDQASSYNEQFF	TGCAGCGTTGATCAGGCGAGCTCCTACAATGAGCAGTTCTTC
TRBV6-1	.	.	TRBJ2-7	CASRDTGTYEQYF	TGTGCCAGCAGGGACACAGGGACCTACGAGCAGTACTTC
TRBV11-2	.	TRBD1	TRBJ1-1	CASSPSTGALNTEAFF	TGTGCCAGCAGCCCTTCGACAGGGGCGCTGAACACTGAAGCTTTCTTT
TRBV30	.	TRBD1	TRBJ2-7	CAWSVPDRSYEQYF	TGTGCCTGGAGTGTACCGGACAGGTCCTACGAGCAGTACTTC
TRBV19	.	TRBD2	TRBJ2-3	CASSTGLATTDTQYF	TGTGCCAGTAGTACGGGACTAGCGACCACAGATACGCAGTATTTT
TRBV4-3	once	TRBD1	TRBJ1-2	CASSQLDRGRGGYTF	TGCGCCAGCAGCCAACTGGACAGGGGGCGCGGAGGCTACACCTTC
TRBV5-8	.	.	TRBJ1-5	CASSFGGLGNQPQHF	TGTGCCAGCAGCTTCGGGGGGTTGGGCAATCAGCCCCAGCATTTT
TRBV28	.	.	TRBJ1-5	CASSVGHSNQPQHF	TGTGCCAGCAGTGTAGGACATAGCAATCAGCCCCAGCATTTT
TRBV4-1	few	.	TRBJ2-2	CASSFLGGPGELFF	TGCGCCAGCAGCTTCCTAGGGGGTCCCGGGGAGCTGTTTTTT
TRBV6-1	.	TRBD1	TRBJ1-2	CASSEAITGGVGKDYGYTF	TGTGCCAGCAGTGAAGCGATCACAGGGGGCGTGGGGAAGGACTATGGCTACACCTTC
TRBV19	.	.	TRBJ1-1	CASSRTNTGTNTEAFF	TGTGCCAGTAGTCGAACTAACACAGGGACGAACACTGAAGCTTTCTTT
TRBV4-2	.	.	TRBJ1-1	CASSQGVEGVTEAFF	TGTGCCAGCAGCCAAGGGGTTGAGGGTGTCACTGAAGCTTTCTTT
TRBV10-3	.	TRBD2	TRBJ2-1	CAISGSLAGVSYNEQFF	TGTGCCATCAGTGGCTCACTAGCGGGAGTCTCCTACAATGAGCAGTTCTTC
TRBV7-3	.	.	TRBJ2-1	CASSSSNEQFF	TGTGCCAGCAGCTCCTCCAATGAGCAGTTCTTC
TRBV7-8	.	TRBD1	TRBJ2-2	CASSIHRGRNTGELFF	TGTGCCAGCAGCATACACAGGGGGCGGAACACCGGGGAGCTGTTTTTT
TRBV29-1	.	TRBD2	TRBJ2-1	CSVEEAGGPNEQFF	TGCAGCGTTGAAGAAGCGGGGGGGCCAAATGAGCAGTTCTTC
TRBV4-3	.	.	TRBJ1-4	CASSVDGPGANEKLFF	TGCGCCAGCAGCGTTGACGGACCGGGGGCTAATGAAAAACTGTTTTTT
TRBV14	.	.	TRBJ2-2	CASSPHITNTGELFF	TGTGCCAGCAGCCCCCACATTACGAACACCGGGGAGCTGTTTTTT
TRBV28	.	.	TRBJ1-5	CASNPGSGNQPQHF	TGTGCCAGCAACCCCGGGAGCGGTAATCAGCCCCAGCATTTT
TRBV4-3	.	TRBD2	TRBJ2-1	CASSQAPPNIAGGPYNEQFF	TGCGCCAGCAGCCAAGCCCCCCCAAACATAGCGGGAGGGCCCTACAATGAGCAGTTCTTC